This T cell receptor (beta chain) was documented in a study of OX40 agonist ivuxolimab in advanced cancers. Looking at the study overall: Three patients had partial responses: one hepatocellular carcinoma, two cutaneous melanoma.

The CDR3 consists of 13 residues. Losses at the gene ends were 9 bases for V and 4 bases for J; bases not matched to a gene: 6. The germline V gene encodes CDR1 MDHEN and CDR2 SYDVKM. Repertoires were generated with immunoSEQ multiplex PCR, while TCRdb's copy carries only in-frame clones and drops some. The sample has about 93,000 clones, roughly 92% seen once. Findings of the study overall: Some nonresponders additionally presented with little normalized T-cell clonal expansion.

People who had autoimmune disease history or systemic immunosuppression were excluded. A note on this clone: Antigen unknown.

This clonotype was obtained from an adult with an advanced solid tumor such as melanoma, head and neck, liver or kidney cancer. The specimen comprised CD4+ or CD8+ T cells sorted from blood, sampled in a trial of the OX40 agonist ivuxolimab. The rearrangement uses TRBV28 and TRBJ1-5; 7 nucleotides match TRBD1. In DNA, the CDR3 is TGTGCCAGTGCGGACAGGCCAAATCAGCCCCAGCATTTT. The encoded protein is CASADRPNQPQHF.